These 4 T cell receptor beta chains were sequenced from one sample in a study of blood T cell repertoires in COVID-19. Method: immunoSEQ multiplex PCR; TCRdb's copy keeps in-frame clones and lacks some. The table has 40,000 to 55,000 clones, roughly 90% seen once. Sequencing input: peripheral blood. Receptors originate from a man aged 50-60 years with active COVID-19.

The chain is built from TRBV9 and TRBJ2-3, with TRBD1 identical over 7 bases. The CDR3 has 16 amino acids. CDR1 SGDLS and CDR2 YYNGEE come from the germline V gene. V lost 1 base and J lost 0; bases outside the gene matches: 5. CDR3 nucleotides: TGTGCCAGCAGCGTATATGACAGGGAAAGCACAGATACGCAGTATTTT. It encodes CASSVYDRESTDTQYF.

The chain employs TRBV7-3 and TRBJ1-2, with TRBD1 identical over 7 bases. The CDR3 has 13 amino acids. Germline assignment: CDR1 SGHTA and CDR2 FQGTGA. J was trimmed by 6 bases and V by 3 bases; bases with no gene match: 4. The CDR3 is CASSFQGGDGYTF. CDR3 DNA: TGTGCCAGCAGCTTTCAGGGGGGAGATGGCTACACCTTC.

The V call is TRBV6-6, the J call TRBJ2-7, with TRBD1 identical over 11 bases. Germline lookup yields CDR1 MNHNY and CDR2 SVGAGI (reference sequence). The CDR3 is made up of 15 amino acids. V dropped 6 bases and J dropped 3; count of bases not matched to a gene: 7. Here the CDR3 reads CASSHPDRGLYEQYV. The CDR3 DNA reads as TGTGCCAGCAGCCACCCGGACAGGGGGCTCTACGAGCAGTACGTC.

The rearrangement joins TRBV5-1 to TRBJ2-1, with 9 bases fitting TRBD2. CDR1 SGHRS and CDR2 YFSETQ come from the germline V gene. The CDR3 consists of 14 residues. After removal of 2 bases from V and 11 bases from J, the junction contained 8 bases not matched to a gene. CDR3: CASSFEAGGKKQFF. The CDR3 nucleotides read TGCGCCAGCAGCTTCGAAGCGGGAGGCAAGAAGCAGTTCTTC.